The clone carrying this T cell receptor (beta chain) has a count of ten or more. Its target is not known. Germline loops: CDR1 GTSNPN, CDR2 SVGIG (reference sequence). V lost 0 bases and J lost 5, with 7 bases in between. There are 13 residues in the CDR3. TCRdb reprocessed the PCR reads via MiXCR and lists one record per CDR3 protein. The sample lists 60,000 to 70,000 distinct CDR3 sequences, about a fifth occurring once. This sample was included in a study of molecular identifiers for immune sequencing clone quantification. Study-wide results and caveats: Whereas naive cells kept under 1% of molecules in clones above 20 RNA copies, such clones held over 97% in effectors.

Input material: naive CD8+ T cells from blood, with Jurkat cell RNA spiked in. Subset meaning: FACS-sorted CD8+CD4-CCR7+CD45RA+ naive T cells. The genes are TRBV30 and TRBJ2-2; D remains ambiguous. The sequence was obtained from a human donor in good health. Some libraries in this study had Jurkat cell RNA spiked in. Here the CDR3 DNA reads TGTGCCTGGAGTGTACAAGGGACCGGGGAGCTGTTTTTT. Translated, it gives CAWSVQGTGELFF.